The 25 T cell receptor beta chains presented below share a single source sample, sequenced in a study of blood T cell repertoires in COVID-19. Only in-frame clones appear in the TCRdb table, and some are missing; sequencing was by immunoSEQ multiplex PCR. The sample holds about 370,000 clones; nearly 90% are singletons and the top ten take around 1.7%. The sequenced sample consisted of PBMCs or T cells enriched from blood (not recorded which). These receptor sequences come from a woman in her twenties or thirties who had recovered from COVID-19.

V and J are TRBV9 and TRBJ1-1; 9 bases agree with TRBD1. CDR3 length: 15 residues. The junction had 17 bases not matched to a gene; V was cut back by 6 bases and J by 11 bases. Looked up from germline, CDR1 is SGDLS and CDR2 is YYNGEE. In DNA form, the CDR3 reads TGTGCCAGCACACCCGGGACAGGGTGGTCGGGCGGGGCTTTCTTT. This encodes CASTPGTGWSGGAFF.

The rearrangement joins TRBV7-9 to TRBJ2-2; TRBD1 matches at 7 bases. The CDR3 extends over 17 amino acids. The V gene's germline CDR1 is SEHNR and CDR2 FQNEAQ (reference sequence). The V gene end was trimmed by 5 bases and the J gene end by 2 bases; junction bases not matched to a gene: 11. The CDR3 here is CASSPRLVGGNTGELFF. The CDR3 DNA is TGTGCCAGCAGCCCCCGTTTGGTAGGGGGCAACACCGGGGAGCTGTTTTTT.

The chain recombines TRBV19 with TRBJ2-7; D may be TRBD1 (6 bases). The CDR3 totals 13 residues. Trimming pared 6 bases from V and 3 bases from J, leaving 12 bases between. Germline V gene lookup returns CDR1 LNHDA and CDR2 SQIVND (reference sequence). The CDR3 bases are TGTGCCAGTAGCGGACAGTTCGTCTACGAGCAGTACTTC. This codes for CASSGQFVYEQYF.

The chain links TRBV28 to TRBJ2-3; 7 nucleotides match TRBD1. The germline gives CDR1 MDHEN, CDR2 SYDVKM. The CDR3 consists of 14 residues. J gave up 0 bases and V 11 bases, and 8 bases lay outside the gene matches. CDR3 nucleotide sequence: TGTGCCGTACGGGACAGACCAAGCACAGATACGCAGTATTTT. Protein sequence: CAVRDRPSTDTQYF.

V and J are TRBV19 and TRBJ2-3; 10 positions agree with TRBD2. V gave up 4 bases and J gave up 4 bases; unmatched junction bases: 2. Germline V CDR1 and CDR2: LNHDA, SQIVND (reference sequence). The CDR3 runs 14 residues. The CDR3 DNA follows: TGTGCCAGTAGTACTAGCGGGAGTGCAGATACGCAGTATTTT. It is translated as CASSTSGSADTQYF.

The V and J genes are TRBV10-3 and TRBJ2-1, with TRBD1 matching over 7 bases. This CDR3 is built from 14 residues. Germline CDR1 ENHRY, CDR2 SYGVKD. With V trimmed by 2 bases and J by 3 bases, 1 base remained unmatched. The CDR3 protein is CAISEQGDYNEQFF. CDR3 nucleotides: TGTGCCATCAGTGAGCAGGGGGACTACAATGAGCAGTTCTTC.

Note on this clone: This sample includes further DNA sequences coding for the same CDR3. J is TRBJ1-2 and V is TRBV12-3 or TRBV12-4; TRBD1 aligns across 9 bases. With 5 bases clipped from V and 4 bases from J, the junction kept 2 bases outside the gene matches. The CDR3 sequence is 13 residues long. Here the CDR3 reads CASSPGQGYGYTF. Written as DNA, the CDR3 is TGTGCCAGCAGTCCGGGACAGGGCTATGGCTACACCTTC.

The chain is built from TRBV4-3 and TRBJ1-6; tentative D call: TRBD1 (5 bases). Deletions cut 3 bases from V and 9 bases from J, with 18 bases between. Germline lookup yields CDR1 LGHNA and CDR2 YSLEER. The CDR3 totals 16 residues. The CDR3 is CASSQRTAEGISPLHF. The DNA for the CDR3 is TGCGCCAGCAGCCAGCGGACGGCGGAGGGGATTTCACCCCTCCACTTT.

The chain couples TRBV13 to TRBJ2-1; a possible D gene is TRBD1 (5 bases). Germline V CDR1 and CDR2: PRHDT, FYEKMQ (reference sequence). V gave up 3 bases and J gave up 3 bases, with 18 bases separating them. The CDR3 totals 17 residues. The CDR3 region has the DNA TGTGCCAGCAGCTTCCAGACAGAATCCATTGTCTACAATGAGCAGTTCTTC. Translating gives CASSFQTESIVYNEQFF.

The sample holds one count of this clone. This chain connects TRBV27 to TRBJ1-4; D unclear. CDR3 length equals 16 residues. The germline gives CDR1 MNHEY, CDR2 SMNVEV (reference sequence). The germline V and J ends were trimmed by 8 bases and 6 bases, with 22 bases remaining between them. The CDR3 spells CASASMLAGGDEKLFF. CDR3 DNA: TGTGCCAGCGCGTCGATGCTCGCGGGAGGCGATGAAAAACTGTTTTTT.

This chain links TRBV7-9 with TRBJ1-4; the D gene is possibly TRBD1 (5 bases). Looked up from germline, CDR1 is SEHNR and CDR2 is FQNEAQ (reference sequence). The V end was cut by 5 bases, the J end by 7 bases, with 17 bases between. The CDR3 has 15 residues. The CDR3 sequence: CASSPPGAQGEKLFF. CDR3 in DNA: TGTGCCAGCAGCCCCCCTGGGGCGCAGGGTGAAAAACTGTTTTTT.

This chain links TRBV27 with TRBJ2-1; possibly TRBD1 for D (6 bases). Germline V lookup: CDR1 MNHEY, CDR2 SMNVEV (reference sequence). Trimming took off 6 bases at V and 0 bases at J, with 21 bases between the two ends. This CDR3 region has 18 residues. CDR3 coding DNA: TGTGCCAGCAGCGCTTTTCTACAGGGTTTCCCCTCCTACAATGAGCAGTTCTTC. It yields the protein CASSAFLQGFPSYNEQFF.

V is TRBV6-5 and J is TRBJ1-1; D remains ambiguous. CDR1 is MNHEY, CDR2 SVGAGI, per germline. With 4 bases removed from V and 11 bases from J, the gap between germline ends came to 8 bases. The CDR3 is 10 residues long. CDR3 sequence: CASSSRDAFF. CDR3 bases: TGTGCCAGCAGTTCCCGAGATGCTTTCTTT.

This clone was recorded a few times. The rearrangement joins TRBV19 to TRBJ2-1; unclear D gene. CDR1 is LNHDA, CDR2 SQIVND, per germline (reference sequence). Trimming shortened V by 5 bases and J by 2 bases, and 13 bases separated the two germline ends. The CDR3 loop spans 15 amino acids. CDR3 loop: CASSPPSRPYNEQFF. CDR3 sequence (DNA): TGTGCCAGTAGTCCCCCTAGTAGACCCTACAATGAGCAGTTCTTC.

This chain connects TRBV20-1 to TRBJ1-2; perhaps TRBD1 as D (5 bases). Trimming removed 3 bases from V and 4 bases from J, with 21 bases in between. Germline assignment: CDR1 DFQATT and CDR2 SNEGSKA (reference sequence). This CDR3 has 16 residues. For the CDR3, the DNA is TGCAGTGCTAGTGACGTCTTAACGCAGGGCGGCTATGGCTACACCTTC. This codes for CSASDVLTQGGYGYTF.

V is TRBV11-3 and J is TRBJ2-3; 10 nucleotides align to TRBD2. The length of the CDR3 is 16 residues. The J segment lost 2 bases and the V segment lost 6 bases, leaving 8 bases of the junction unmatched. The germline V gene has CDR1 SGHNT and CDR2 YENEEA. In DNA form, the CDR3 reads TGTGCCAGCAGTCTGAGAAGCGGGGGGGCCACAGATACGCAGTATTTT. It is translated as CASSLRSGGATDTQYF. The full variable domain, in which reference TRBV11-3 and TRBJ2-3 provide the parts outside the CDR3, is EAGVVQSPRYKIIEKKQPVAFWCNPISGHNTLYWYLQNLGQGPELLIRYENEEAVDDSQLPKDRFSAERLKGVDSTLKIQPAELGDSAVYLCASSLRSGGATDTQYFGPGTRLTVL.

The J gene is TRBJ1-2, the V gene TRBV5-4; 11 bases are a match to TRBD1. Germline CDR1 reads SGHNT; CDR2 reads YYREEE (reference sequence). The V gene end was trimmed by 3 bases and the J gene end by 7 bases; junction bases not matched to a gene: 8. This CDR3 is built from 15 residues. CDR3 coding DNA: TGTGCCAGCAGCTCGGACAGGGGGCCGCTCGGTGGCTACACCTTC. Translation gives CASSSDRGPLGGYTF.

The gene calls are TRBV30 and TRBJ2-1; possible D gene TRBD2, 5 bases. Germline lookup yields CDR1 GTSNPN and CDR2 SVGIG (reference sequence). V lost 2 bases and J 0 bases, leaving 11 bases between the germline ends. The CDR3 spans 15 residues. The CDR3 spells CAWSHSASSYNEQFF. The DNA of the CDR3 is TGTGCCTGGAGTCATAGCGCTAGCTCCTACAATGAGCAGTTCTTC.

J is TRBJ1-1 and V is TRBV12-5, with 8 bases that match TRBD1. CDR1 and CDR2 from the germline V gene are LGHNT and FRNRAP. Germline trimming cut 0 bases from V and 3 bases from J; bases unmatched to any gene: 12. CDR3 size: 18 residues. The CDR3 DNA is TGTGCTAGTGGTTTGGTACTGGGTGGACAGGGTAGCGACACTGAAGCTTTCTTT. Amino acids: CASGLVLGGQGSDTEAFF.

The chain joins TRBV7-2 to TRBJ1-1; 9 bases fit TRBD1. Germline V CDR1 and CDR2: SGHTA, FQGNSA. Trimming removed 5 bases from V and 4 bases from J; junction bases left unmatched: 8. This CDR3 has 15 amino acids. DNA for the CDR3: TGTGCCAGCAGCCGGGACAGGGCGGGTCCCACTGAAGCTTTCTTT. Its protein product is CASSRDRAGPTEAFF. Filled out from reference TRBV7-2 and TRBJ1-1, the complete variable domain reads GAGVSQSPSNKVTEKGKDVELRCDPISGHTALYWYRQSLGQGLEFLIYFQGNSAPDKSGLPSDRFSAERTGGSVSTLTIQRTQQEDSAVYLCASSRDRAGPTEAFFGQGTRLTVV.

J is TRBJ1-4 and V is TRBV5-1; TRBD1 matches 7 bases. The germline V gene has CDR1 SGHRS and CDR2 YFSETQ. The CDR3 runs 16 residues. Germline trimming cut 0 bases from V and 7 bases from J; bases unmatched to any gene: 9. The DNA for the CDR3 is TGCGCCAGCAGCTTGGCTCCGACAGGGAATCGTGAAAAACTGTTTTTT. Translated: CASSLAPTGNREKLFF.

This sequence joins TRBV6-5 and TRBJ1-1; possibly TRBD1 for D (6 bases). There are 13 residues in the CDR3. The germline V and J ends were trimmed by 4 bases and 8 bases, with 14 bases remaining between them. CDR1 and CDR2 from the germline V gene are MNHEY and SVGAGI. The CDR3 DNA follows: TGTGCCAGCAGTTTTCGGGGGGGCTCAGAAGCTTTCTTT. Amino acids: CASSFRGGSEAFF.

The rearrangement links TRBV7-8 to TRBJ1-3; unclear D gene. CDR1 and CDR2 from the germline V gene are SGHVS and FQNEAQ. The V end lost 5 bases, the J end lost 0 bases, and 8 bases lay between the germline ends. The CDR3 sequence is 14 residues long. The CDR3 region is CASSPEGSGNTIYF. CDR3 bases: TGTGCCAGCAGCCCAGAGGGCTCTGGAAACACCATATATTTT.

The chain uses TRBV2 and TRBJ1-4; a possible D gene is TRBD1 (6 bases). The CDR3 has 12 residues. The germline V gene has CDR1 SNHLY and CDR2 FYNNEI. V was trimmed by 8 bases and J by 8 bases, leaving 12 bases between them. As DNA, the CDR3 is TGTGCCAGCCGGGGGGCTGGGGAAAAACTGTTTTTT. It encodes CASRGAGEKLFF.

The chain carries TRBV28 and TRBJ1-5; D ambiguous. The V end was cut by 6 bases, the J end by 3 bases, with 12 bases between. This CDR3 has 14 residues. CDR1 is MDHEN, CDR2 SYDVKM, per germline. The CDR3 bases are TGTGCCAGCAGCCCCGCTCGGGACAATCAGCCCCAGCATTTT. It translates to CASSPARDNQPQHF.